This is a list of T cell receptor beta chains from one sample in a study of blood T cell repertoires in COVID-19. The data were produced by immunoSEQ multiplex PCR, yet TCRdb's version contains in-frame clones alone and is incomplete. The repertoire has about half a million clones, roughly nine tenths of them found once; the top ten carry approximately 8.3%. Sequencing was done on a sample of PBMCs or T cells enriched from blood (not recorded which). These receptors were collected from a woman aged 55-70 years who had recovered from COVID-19. Each CDR3 is given with its conserved first and last residue. The D gene is left open where the match is weak. Some rows mark clone size as missing; the rest say once, few, many or name a class of expanded clone.

d_call: .; clone_size: .; v_call: TRBV19; j_call: TRBJ1-2; cdr3_nt: TGTGCCAGTAGTTACTTGACAGGCTCCAACTATGGCTACACCTTC; cdr3_aa: CASSYLTGSNYGYTF
d_call: TRBD1; clone_size: .; v_call: TRBV6-1; j_call: TRBJ1-2; cdr3_nt: TGTGCCAGCAGTGAGCGGGACAGGGGTCCTTTCGGGGGAGGCTACACCTTC; cdr3_aa: CASSERDRGPFGGGYTF
d_call: TRBD1; clone_size: .; v_call: TRBV19; j_call: TRBJ1-2; cdr3_nt: TGTGCCAGTAGTACCCAAGGGGGCGGCTATGGCTACACCTTC; cdr3_aa: CASSTQGGGYGYTF
d_call: TRBD1; clone_size: .; v_call: TRBV5-8; j_call: TRBJ1-4; cdr3_nt: TGTGCCAGCAGCCGTGCCGGACAGGGTAGGAGGGAACGAAATGAAAAACTGTTTTTT; cdr3_aa: CASSRAGQGRRERNEKLFF
d_call: TRBD2; clone_size: .; v_call: TRBV2; j_call: TRBJ2-1; cdr3_nt: TGTGCCAGCTCGGAACCCCTAGCGGGCCAGCAGTTCTTC; cdr3_aa: CASSEPLAGQQFF
d_call: TRBD1; clone_size: .; v_call: TRBV7-6; j_call: TRBJ2-2; cdr3_nt: TGTGCCAGCAGCCCGACCGGGACAGGGGCACTGAACACCGGGGAGCTGTTTTTT; cdr3_aa: CASSPTGTGALNTGELFF
d_call: TRBD2; clone_size: .; v_call: TRBV5-1; j_call: TRBJ2-1; cdr3_nt: TGCGCCAGCAGCCAAGCGGGGCCGAGCTCCTACAATGAGCAGTTCTTC; cdr3_aa: CASSQAGPSSYNEQFF
d_call: .; clone_size: .; v_call: TRBV7-9; j_call: TRBJ1-2; cdr3_nt: TGTGCCAGCAGCTTGAGCAGGGAAGCTAACTATGGCTACACCTTC; cdr3_aa: CASSLSREANYGYTF
d_call: .; clone_size: .; v_call: TRBV9; j_call: TRBJ2-7; cdr3_nt: TGTGCCAGCAGCGGCGGCAGGGGTATAGAAGAGCAGTACTTC; cdr3_aa: CASSGGRGIEEQYF
d_call: .; clone_size: .; v_call: TRBV10-3; j_call: TRBJ1-1; cdr3_nt: TGTGCCATCCAGCGGGGGATGGGTACTGAAGCTTTCTTT; cdr3_aa: CAIQRGMGTEAFF
d_call: .; clone_size: .; v_call: TRBV9; j_call: TRBJ2-3; cdr3_nt: TGTGCCAGCAGCTTGGACTTCACAGATACGCAGTATTTT; cdr3_aa: CASSLDFTDTQYF
d_call: .; clone_size: .; v_call: TRBV5-8; j_call: TRBJ2-3; cdr3_nt: TGTGCCAGCAGCTTGGCCCAGTCTGGCACAGATACGCAGTATTTT; cdr3_aa: CASSLAQSGTDTQYF
d_call: TRBD1; clone_size: .; v_call: TRBV5-1; j_call: TRBJ1-6; cdr3_nt: TGCGCCAGCAGCTTGGATGACAGGGGGCCTGGTAATTCACCCCTCCACTTT; cdr3_aa: CASSLDDRGPGNSPLHF
d_call: .; clone_size: once; v_call: TRBV28; j_call: TRBJ1-2; cdr3_nt: TGTGCCAGCAGTTTTGGGGGGAACGGCTACACCTTC; cdr3_aa: CASSFGGNGYTF
d_call: TRBD1; clone_size: .; v_call: TRBV23-1; j_call: TRBJ2-7; cdr3_nt: TGCGCCAGCAGTCAATTGAATGCTGACAGGGGTTACGAGCAGTACTTC; cdr3_aa: CASSQLNADRGYEQYF
d_call: .; clone_size: .; v_call: TRBV9; j_call: TRBJ1-3; cdr3_nt: TGTGCCAGCAGCCCACAGGTCTCTGGAAACACCATATATTTT; cdr3_aa: CASSPQVSGNTIYF
d_call: .; clone_size: .; v_call: TRBV10-3; j_call: TRBJ2-5; cdr3_nt: TGTGCCATCAGTGACCTGGGAGGGGGAGGAAAGACCCAGTACTTC; cdr3_aa: CAISDLGGGGKTQYF
d_call: .; clone_size: .; v_call: TRBV2; j_call: TRBJ2-7; cdr3_nt: TGTGCCAGCAGCCCTACAGGGTACTACGAGCAGTACTTC; cdr3_aa: CASSPTGYYEQYF
d_call: .; clone_size: .; v_call: TRBV23-1; j_call: TRBJ1-4; cdr3_nt: TGCGCCAGCAGTCAATCGATCGGCAGCTCCCGGGCAACTAATGAAAAACTGTTTTTT; cdr3_aa: CASSQSIGSSRATNEKLFF
d_call: .; clone_size: .; v_call: TRBV3-1/TRBV3-2; j_call: TRBJ1-1; cdr3_nt: TGTGCCAGCAGCCAAGATGGGGGGGCAGGGATGAACACTGAAGCTTTCTTT; cdr3_aa: CASSQDGGAGMNTEAFF
d_call: TRBD2; clone_size: .; v_call: TRBV24-1; j_call: TRBJ2-1; cdr3_nt: TGTGCCACCAGTGACCCAGGGAGGGCCTACAATGAGCAGTTCTTC; cdr3_aa: CATSDPGRAYNEQFF
d_call: .; clone_size: .; v_call: TRBV24-1; j_call: TRBJ2-3; cdr3_nt: TGTGCCACCAGTTCCAGGGGTGGGGATAGCACAGATACGCAGTATTTT; cdr3_aa: CATSSRGGDSTDTQYF
d_call: .; clone_size: .; v_call: TRBV9; j_call: TRBJ1-1; cdr3_nt: TGTGCCAGCAGCGCCCAGGGGACCGCGGGCGTCACTGAAGCTTTCTTT; cdr3_aa: CASSAQGTAGVTEAFF
d_call: .; clone_size: .; v_call: TRBV19; j_call: TRBJ1-5; cdr3_nt: TGTGCCAGTAGTATACAGGGGCGCAATCAGCCCCAGCATTTT; cdr3_aa: CASSIQGRNQPQHF
d_call: .; clone_size: few; v_call: TRBV5-6; j_call: TRBJ1-1; cdr3_nt: TGTGCCAGCAGCTTCCTCCGGGTGGTCACTGAAGCTTTCTTT; cdr3_aa: CASSFLRVVTEAFF
d_call: TRBD1; clone_size: .; v_call: TRBV15; j_call: TRBJ1-2; cdr3_nt: TGTGCCACCAGCGTAGGGACAGGCGACTATGGCTACACCTTC; cdr3_aa: CATSVGTGDYGYTF
d_call: .; clone_size: .; v_call: TRBV6-5; j_call: TRBJ1-2; cdr3_nt: TGTGCCAGCAGAACCCTGGGGGGTAACTATGGCTACACCTTC; cdr3_aa: CASRTLGGNYGYTF
d_call: TRBD1; clone_size: few; v_call: TRBV10-1; j_call: TRBJ1-6; cdr3_nt: TGCGCCAGCAGTGAGGGGACAGGGGCTTCACCCCTCCACTTT; cdr3_aa: CASSEGTGASPLHF
d_call: TRBD1; clone_size: .; v_call: TRBV10-3; j_call: TRBJ2-5; cdr3_nt: TGTGCCATCAGTGATTACACAGGGGGGACCCAGTACTTC; cdr3_aa: CAISDYTGGTQYF
d_call: TRBD2; clone_size: .; v_call: TRBV11-2; j_call: TRBJ2-1; cdr3_nt: TGTGCCAGCAGCTTAGGGCGGGGGGGTTACAATGAGCAGTTCTTC; cdr3_aa: CASSLGRGGYNEQFF
d_call: TRBD1; clone_size: .; v_call: TRBV5-1; j_call: TRBJ2-2; cdr3_nt: TGCGCCAGCAGCTTGAGGCAGGGGGCGATGGACGGGGAGCTGTTTTTT; cdr3_aa: CASSLRQGAMDGELFF
d_call: TRBD2; clone_size: .; v_call: TRBV27; j_call: TRBJ2-3; cdr3_nt: TGTGCCAGCAGTTTTAGGCGGGGGAGCACAGATACGCAGTATTTT; cdr3_aa: CASSFRRGSTDTQYF
d_call: .; clone_size: .; v_call: TRBV27; j_call: TRBJ1-3; cdr3_nt: TGTGCCAGCAGTCCAACAATTGGAAACACCATATATTTT; cdr3_aa: CASSPTIGNTIYF
d_call: .; clone_size: .; v_call: TRBV6-5; j_call: TRBJ1-6; cdr3_nt: TGTGCCAGCAGGGGTCGACTCACCTATAATTCACCCCTCCACTTT; cdr3_aa: CASRGRLTYNSPLHF
d_call: TRBD2; clone_size: .; v_call: TRBV2; j_call: TRBJ2-2; cdr3_nt: TGTGCCAGCAGTGGTCCCGGGAGGAACGGGGAGCTGTTTTTT; cdr3_aa: CASSGPGRNGELFF
d_call: TRBD1; clone_size: .; v_call: TRBV30; j_call: TRBJ2-1; cdr3_nt: TGTGCCTGGAGTGTAGAAGGGGGCAATGAGTTCTTC; cdr3_aa: CAWSVEGGNEFF
d_call: .; clone_size: once; v_call: TRBV12-5; j_call: TRBJ1-1; cdr3_nt: TGTGCTAGTGGTTCGAGCCCTAACACTGAAGCTTTCTTT; cdr3_aa: CASGSSPNTEAFF
d_call: .; clone_size: .; v_call: TRBV5-1; j_call: TRBJ1-1; cdr3_nt: TGCGCCAGCAGCTTAGGTGGGCTCATGAACACTGAAGCTTTCTTT; cdr3_aa: CASSLGGLMNTEAFF
d_call: TRBD1; clone_size: .; v_call: TRBV5-1; j_call: TRBJ2-7; cdr3_nt: TGCGCCAGCAGTCCGATGGGACAGGGGGGGTACGAGCAGTACTTC; cdr3_aa: CASSPMGQGGYEQYF
d_call: TRBD1; clone_size: .; v_call: TRBV28; j_call: TRBJ1-1; cdr3_nt: TGTGCCAGCAGTTCGGGACAGGGGGCCACTGAAGCTTTCTTT; cdr3_aa: CASSSGQGATEAFF
d_call: TRBD1; clone_size: .; v_call: TRBV28; j_call: TRBJ1-5; cdr3_nt: TGTGCCAGCAGTTTCTCCCGGACAGGGTATAGCAATCAGCCCCAGCATTTT; cdr3_aa: CASSFSRTGYSNQPQHF
d_call: .; clone_size: .; v_call: TRBV30; j_call: TRBJ1-4; cdr3_nt: TGTGCCTGGAGCGTCGCGTATGAAAAACTGTTTTTT; cdr3_aa: CAWSVAYEKLFF
d_call: .; clone_size: .; v_call: TRBV7-6; j_call: TRBJ2-2; cdr3_nt: TGTGCCAGCAGCTTATCGGCAGTGGAGACCGGGGAGCTGTTTTTT; cdr3_aa: CASSLSAVETGELFF
d_call: .; clone_size: .; v_call: TRBV12-3/TRBV12-4; j_call: TRBJ2-7; cdr3_nt: TGTGCCAGCAGTAGGAGTGCGGGCCACGAGCAGTACTTC; cdr3_aa: CASSRSAGHEQYF
d_call: TRBD2; clone_size: .; v_call: TRBV10-2; j_call: TRBJ2-5; cdr3_nt: TGCGCCAGCCGTCCCTCGGGGGGGGGAGAGACCCAGTACTTC; cdr3_aa: CASRPSGGGETQYF
d_call: TRBD1; clone_size: .; v_call: TRBV29-1; j_call: TRBJ1-2; cdr3_nt: TGCAGCGTTGAACCTCGCACCGGGACAGCATATGGCTACACCTTC; cdr3_aa: CSVEPRTGTAYGYTF
d_call: TRBD1; clone_size: .; v_call: TRBV7-9; j_call: TRBJ1-4; cdr3_nt: TGTGCCAGCAGCTTATCAGGACAGGGGGAAAAACTGTTTTTT; cdr3_aa: CASSLSGQGEKLFF
d_call: .; clone_size: .; v_call: TRBV20-1; j_call: TRBJ1-1; cdr3_nt: TGCAGTGCCGGGAGGGGAGAAGCTTTCTTT; cdr3_aa: CSAGRGEAFF
d_call: TRBD1; clone_size: once; v_call: TRBV2; j_call: TRBJ2-7; cdr3_nt: TGTGCCAGCGAGGGGACAGGGGGCTACGAGCAGTACTTC; cdr3_aa: CASEGTGGYEQYF
d_call: .; clone_size: .; v_call: TRBV7-2; j_call: TRBJ2-3; cdr3_nt: TGTGCCAGCAGCTTAATGGGACAACTCACAGATACGCAGTATTTT; cdr3_aa: CASSLMGQLTDTQYF
d_call: .; clone_size: .; v_call: TRBV3-1/TRBV3-2; j_call: TRBJ2-6; cdr3_nt: TGTGCCAGCAGCCAAGGAAACACAGCCCGCGTCCTGACTTTC; cdr3_aa: CASSQGNTARVLTF
d_call: .; clone_size: .; v_call: TRBV7-8; j_call: TRBJ2-7; cdr3_nt: TGTGCCAGCAGCTGGCTACCGGGAGCGATGGGGGAGCAGTACTTC; cdr3_aa: CASSWLPGAMGEQYF
d_call: TRBD1; clone_size: .; v_call: TRBV5-5; j_call: TRBJ2-7; cdr3_nt: TGTGCCAGCAGCTTGACAGGGGGCTACTATAACGAGCAGTACTTC; cdr3_aa: CASSLTGGYYNEQYF
d_call: TRBD1; clone_size: .; v_call: TRBV5-1; j_call: TRBJ2-7; cdr3_nt: TGCGCCAGCAGCCAATTCATATTGACAGGGAGTCCCTACGAGCAGTACTTC; cdr3_aa: CASSQFILTGSPYEQYF
d_call: .; clone_size: .; v_call: TRBV2; j_call: TRBJ1-2; cdr3_nt: TGTGCCAGCAGTGGAGGGACTCATCTCTATGGCTACACCTTC; cdr3_aa: CASSGGTHLYGYTF
d_call: .; clone_size: .; v_call: TRBV6-6; j_call: TRBJ2-3; cdr3_nt: TGTGCCAGCAGTTACGCGGTTACCACAGATACGCAGTATTTT; cdr3_aa: CASSYAVTTDTQYF
d_call: TRBD1; clone_size: .; v_call: TRBV6-5; j_call: TRBJ1-2; cdr3_nt: TGTGCCAGCAGTCTAGGGGGCGAGTATGGCTACACCTTC; cdr3_aa: CASSLGGEYGYTF
d_call: .; clone_size: .; v_call: TRBV10-2; j_call: TRBJ1-5; cdr3_nt: TGCGCCAGCAGTCGTACCGGGGGACAGCCCCAGCATTTT; cdr3_aa: CASSRTGGQPQHF
d_call: TRBD1; clone_size: .; v_call: TRBV15; j_call: TRBJ2-3; cdr3_nt: TGTGCCACCAGCAGAGATGGTACAGGGGAAGATACGCAGTATTTT; cdr3_aa: CATSRDGTGEDTQYF